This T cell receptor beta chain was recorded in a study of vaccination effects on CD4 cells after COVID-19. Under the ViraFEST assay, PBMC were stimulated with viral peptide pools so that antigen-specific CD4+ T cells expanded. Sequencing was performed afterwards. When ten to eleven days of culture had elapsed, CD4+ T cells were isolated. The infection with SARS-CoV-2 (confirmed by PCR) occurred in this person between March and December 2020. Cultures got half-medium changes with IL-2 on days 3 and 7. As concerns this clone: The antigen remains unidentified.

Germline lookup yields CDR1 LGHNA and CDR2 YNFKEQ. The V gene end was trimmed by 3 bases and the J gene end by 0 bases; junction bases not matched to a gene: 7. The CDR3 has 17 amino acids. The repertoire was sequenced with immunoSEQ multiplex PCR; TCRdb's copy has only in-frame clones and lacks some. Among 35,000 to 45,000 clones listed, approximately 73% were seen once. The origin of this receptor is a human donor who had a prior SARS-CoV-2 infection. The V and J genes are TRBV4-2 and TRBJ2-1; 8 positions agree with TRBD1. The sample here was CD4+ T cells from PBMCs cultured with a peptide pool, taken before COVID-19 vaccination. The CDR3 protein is CASSHQYRGSSYNEQFF. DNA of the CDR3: TGTGCCAGCAGCCACCAATACAGGGGGAGCTCCTACAATGAGCAGTTCTTC.